A single sample is the source of the 21 T cell receptor beta chains below, sequenced in a study of cytomegalovirus exposure and HLA in healthy donors. The PCR contained 60 Vbeta and 13 Jbeta primers. This table comes from immunoSEQ multiplex PCR, and its TCRdb copy is limited to in-frame clones, with some not included. The sample has about 190,000 clones, about 85% seen once. Sequencing was done on a sample of PBMCs. These receptors were obtained from a man in his fifties in good health and CMV-seronegative.

This chain links TRBV6-1 with TRBJ1-3, with TRBD1 matching 10 bases. Germline values: CDR1 MNHNS, CDR2 SASEGT. This CDR3 spans 15 amino acids. With 5 bases clipped from V and 2 bases from J, the junction kept 3 bases outside the gene matches. CDR3 in amino acids: CASSRDRGAGNTIYF. CDR3 nucleotides: TGTGCCAGCAGTCGGGACAGGGGAGCTGGAAACACCATATATTTT.

The rearrangement uses TRBV7-2 and TRBJ2-2; TRBD1 matches 8 bases. The length of the CDR3 is 14 residues. Germline V gives CDR1 SGHTA, CDR2 FQGNSA. The V and J ends lost 5 bases and 3 bases, in that order; junction bases with no gene match: 2. CDR3 DNA sequence: TGTGCCAGCAGCCTACAGGGGGACACCGGGGAGCTGTTTTTT. Amino acids: CASSLQGDTGELFF.

A few counts support this clone. The gene calls are TRBV7-8 and TRBJ2-1, with TRBD2 as a possible D gene (5 bases). The V gene lost 5 bases and the J gene lost 7 bases, with 15 bases spanning the gap. CDR3 length: 14 residues. Germline V CDR1 and CDR2: SGHVS, FQNEAQ. The CDR3 bases are TGTGCCAGCAGCCCTCCGGGCAGGAGGAATGAGCAGTTCTTC. Its protein is CASSPPGRRNEQFF. The full variable domain, rest sourced from reference TRBV7-8 and TRBJ2-1, is GAGVSQSPRYKVAKRGQDVALRCDPISGHVSLFWYQQALGQGPEFLTYFQNEAQLDKSGLPSDRFFAERPEGSVSTLKIQRTQQEDSAVYLCASSPPGRRNEQFFGPGTRLTVL.

The rearrangement uses TRBV5-1 and TRBJ2-2; TRBD2 aligns across 7 bases. After removal of 0 bases from V and 7 bases from J, the junction contained 3 bases not matched to a gene. The CDR3 covers 14 residues. Germline assignment: CDR1 SGHRS and CDR2 YFSETQ. The CDR3: CASSLAGGGGELFF. The CDR3 DNA is TGCGCCAGCAGCTTGGCCGGCGGGGGCGGGGAGCTGTTTTTT.

The chain is built from TRBV2 and TRBJ1-1, with D uncertain. The CDR3 totals 15 residues. The ends were cut back, 2 bases at V and 1 base at J, with 11 bases in the middle. Germline CDR1 is SNHLY and CDR2 is FYNNEI. The CDR3 spells CASSESHSENTEAFF. CDR3 bases: TGTGCCAGCAGTGAAAGTCACAGTGAGAACACTGAAGCTTTCTTT.

In DNA form, the CDR3 reads TGTGCCAGTAGTCCCACTAGCGGGGGGGCTTTAGAGCAGTACTTC. Protein sequence: CASSPTSGGALEQYF. This chain links TRBV19 with TRBJ2-7; 13 nucleotides align to TRBD2. The CDR3 extends over 15 amino acids. Germline trimming cut 5 bases from V and 7 bases from J; bases unmatched to any gene: 8. Germline CDR1 LNHDA, CDR2 SQIVND (reference sequence).

This chain uses TRBV7-2 with TRBJ2-7, with D possibly TRBD1 on 6 matching bases. Looked up from germline, CDR1 is SGHTA and CDR2 is FQGNSA. The CDR3 runs 14 residues. V gave up 3 bases and J gave up 2 bases, with 11 bases separating them. The chain's CDR3 is CASSFFGTTYEQYF. The CDR3 coding sequence is TGTGCCAGCAGCTTTTTCGGGACAACCTACGAGCAGTACTTC.

The chain recombines TRBV7-9 with TRBJ2-7; D gene uncertain. V dropped 1 base and J dropped 3 bases, with 13 bases sitting between them. The CDR3 is 15 residues long. Germline loops: CDR1 SEHNR, CDR2 FQNEAQ (reference sequence). This CDR3 reads CASSLGAPPHYEQYF. CDR3 nucleotide sequence: TGTGCCAGCAGCTTAGGCGCCCCACCCCACTACGAGCAGTACTTC.

The J gene is TRBJ1-1, the V gene TRBV10-1, with 7 bases lining up with TRBD1. The germline CDR1 and CDR2 sequences are WNHNN and SYGVQD (reference sequence). After removal of 6 bases from V and 4 bases from J, the junction contained 5 bases not matched to a gene. The CDR3 consists of 13 residues. The CDR3 region has the DNA TGCGCCAGCAGAGTAGACAGGGCCACTGAAGCTTTCTTT. Translated: CASRVDRATEAFF.

This clone was counted between two and nine times. This chain uses TRBV9 with TRBJ2-2; D perhaps matches TRBD2 (6 bases). The CDR3 runs to 18 residues. Germline lookup yields CDR1 SGDLS and CDR2 YYNGEE. V shed 1 base and J shed 5 bases, with 21 bases lying between them. CDR3 sequence reads: CASSVRPSAGGITGELFF. As DNA, the CDR3 is TGTGCCAGCAGCGTACGGCCCTCGGCCGGGGGAATAACCGGGGAGCTGTTTTTT.

The chain is built from TRBV10-3 and TRBJ2-2, with TRBD2 as a possible D gene (6 bases). Germline V gene sequence: CDR1 ENHRY, CDR2 SYGVKD. The CDR3 is made up of 12 amino acids. V was pared by 8 bases and J by 7 bases, with 11 bases between. This CDR3 is CAIAGGIGELFF. The CDR3 DNA sequence: TGTGCCATCGCCGGGGGAATCGGGGAGCTGTTTTTT.

A single count supports this clone. The rearrangement joins TRBV19 to TRBJ1-4; D not resolved. V gave up 4 bases and J gave up 0 bases, with 9 bases separating them. The CDR3 sequence is 15 residues long. Germline V gene data show CDR1 as LNHDA and CDR2 as SQIVND (reference sequence). This chain's CDR3 is CASSTTMATNEKLFF. DNA of the CDR3: TGTGCCAGTAGTACAACTATGGCAACTAATGAAAAACTGTTTTTT. Full variable domain (rest looked up from reference TRBV19 and TRBJ1-4): DGGITQSPKYLFRKEGQNVTLSCEQNLNHDAMYWYRQDPGQGLRLIYYSQIVNDFQKGDIAEGYSVSREKKESFPLTVTSAQKNPTAFYLCASSTTMATNEKLFFGSGTQLSVL.

The CDR3 DNA sequence: TGCGCCAGCAGCCTATTTGGGGGGAACTACGAGCAGTACTTC. The encoded protein is CASSLFGGNYEQYF. The chain carries TRBV4-1 and TRBJ2-5, with TRBD2 as a possible D gene (6 bases). The J call may be wrong; the DNA end is better matched by TRBJ2-7. This CDR3 is built from 14 residues. Looked up from germline, CDR1 is MGHRA and CDR2 is YSYEKL.

The chain employs TRBV7-9 and TRBJ1-2; tentative D call: TRBD1 (6 bases). The CDR3 loop spans 12 amino acids. V was trimmed by 2 bases and J by 13 bases, leaving 14 bases between them. CDR1 and CDR2 from the germline V gene are SEHNR and FQNEAQ (reference sequence). CDR3 sequence reads: CASSLSPGAPTF. In DNA, the CDR3 is TGTGCCAGCAGCTTAAGTCCAGGGGCCCCCACCTTC.

The chain recombines TRBV4-3 with TRBJ1-3; perhaps TRBD1 as D (6 bases). Germline V gene data show CDR1 as LGHNA and CDR2 as YSLEER. This CDR3 has 15 amino acids. V was shortened by 0 bases and J by 4 bases, with 10 bases between the two germline ends. Here the CDR3 reads CASSQEGHIGNTIYF. Here the CDR3 DNA reads TGCGCCAGCAGCCAAGAGGGACACATCGGAAACACCATATATTTT.

The chain has TRBV10-3 and TRBJ2-1, with D possibly matching TRBD2 (6 bases). Trimming cost V 4 bases and J 8 bases, with 6 bases left between them. The CDR3 consists of 11 residues. The germline gives CDR1 ENHRY, CDR2 SYGVKD. The CDR3 loop is CAISGEDEQFF. The CDR3, as DNA: TGTGCCATCAGTGGGGAGGATGAGCAGTTCTTC.

This clone was seen just once. The chain links TRBV11-2 to TRBJ1-3, with a weak D call TRBD1 (6 bases). This CDR3 is built from 16 residues. CDR1 is SGHAT and CDR2 is FQNNGV in the germline V gene. Trimming removed 5 bases from V and 7 bases from J, with 21 bases in between. CDR3 nucleotide sequence: TGTGCCAGCAGCGTCAGGGGCCGCACAGGTTTGAACACCATATATTTT. It codes for CASSVRGRTGLNTIYF.

V is TRBV18 and J is TRBJ1-1, with a tentative D call TRBD1 (5 bases). The CDR3 spans 14 residues. Germline lookup yields CDR1 KGHSH and CDR2 LQKENI. The V end was cut by 3 bases, the J end by 4 bases, with 12 bases between. CDR3 nucleotide sequence: TGTGCCAGCTCACCTGGGGCAGTGGGCACTGAAGCTTTCTTT. Translated: CASSPGAVGTEAFF. Full variable domain (rest looked up from reference TRBV18 and TRBJ1-1): NAGVMQNPRHLVRRRGQEARLRCSPMKGHSHVYWYRQLPEEGLKFMVYLQKENIIDESGMPKERFSAEFPKEGPSILRIQQVVRGDSAAYFCASSPGAVGTEAFFGQGTRLTVV.

As DNA, the CDR3 is TGTGCTAGTGGTTTGGTACTAGGGGACAGGATAAAAACATTCCCCATTCAGTACTTC. It is translated as CASGLVLGDRIKTFPIQYF. The chain links TRBV12-5 to TRBJ2-4, with 8 bases matching TRBD1. The CDR3 consists of 19 residues. J lost 9 bases, V lost 0 bases, and 19 bases had no gene match. CDR1 and CDR2 from the germline V gene are LGHNT and FRNRAP. The complete variable domain, with remaining parts taken from reference TRBV12-5 and TRBJ2-4, reads DARVTQTPRHKVTEMGQEVTMRCQPILGHNTVFWYRQTMMQGLELLAYFRNRAPLDDSGMPKDRFSAEMPDATLATLKIQPSEPRDSAVYFCASGLVLGDRIKTFPIQYFGAGTRLSVL.

The chain is built from TRBV9 and TRBJ2-7; TRBD1 is a possible D gene (5 bases). Deletions cut 0 bases from V and 3 bases from J, with 10 bases between. This CDR3 comprises 14 residues. Germline CDR1 and CDR2: SGDLS and YYNGEE. The chain's CDR3 is CASSVGETVYEQYF. As DNA, the CDR3 is TGTGCCAGCAGCGTAGGTGAGACAGTCTACGAGCAGTACTTC.

This sequence joins TRBV9 and TRBJ1-2; 9 bases agree with TRBD1. From germline, CDR1 is SGDLS and CDR2 YYNGEE. CDR3 size: 20 residues. After removal of 4 bases from V and 8 bases from J, the junction contained 27 bases not matched to a gene. The DNA of the CDR3 is TGTGCCAGCAGCTCGCCAAGGCGGAGACAGGGGGGAACTTCGTTGGGGGGCTACACCTTC. Amino acids: CASSSPRRRQGGTSLGGYTF.